The next 18 T cell receptor beta chains were all read from a single sample in a study of T cell responses to AZD1222 COVID-19 vaccine. TCRdb's table, derived via immunoSEQ multiplex PCR, lists solely in-frame clones and lacks some. The sample carries 95,000 to 150,000 clones, roughly 90% recorded once. Sequencing used peripheral blood, obtained on day 0 of AZD1222 vaccination. Receptors were obtained from an adult in good health.

V gene TRBV5-4 combines with J gene TRBJ2-7; D call uncertain. CDR3 length: 13 amino acids. V lost 5 bases and J 3 bases, leaving 12 bases between the germline ends. Germline V gives CDR1 SGHNT, CDR2 YYREEE (reference sequence). CDR3 coding DNA: TGTGCCAGCAGTCGAGACCCTAACTACGAGCAGTACTTC. This gives the protein CASSRDPNYEQYF.

This clone was observed a handful of times. The chain combines TRBV5-1 with TRBJ2-2; the D gene is possibly TRBD1 (5 bases). V lost 7 bases to trimming and J lost 6 bases, with 19 bases between them. This CDR3 comprises 15 residues. Germline-derived CDR1 and CDR2 are SGHRS and YFSETQ. CDR3 sequence (DNA): TGCGCCAGCCAGGGCAGGGCCTCGGTCGCCGGGGAGCTGTTTTTT. Protein: CASQGRASVAGELFF.

The V call is TRBV19, the J call TRBJ2-7, with 8 positions matching TRBD1. Germline trimming cut 6 bases from V and 2 bases from J; bases unmatched to any gene: 9. This CDR3 has 15 amino acids. CDR1 and CDR2 from the germline V gene are LNHDA and SQIVND (reference sequence). DNA for the CDR3: TGTGCCAGTAGCCCCTCAGGGGGCAGAACCTACGAGCAGTACTTC. Protein sequence: CASSPSGGRTYEQYF.

The V gene is TRBV3-1 (or the pseudogene TRBV3-2), the J gene TRBJ1-2, with D perhaps TRBD1 (5 bases). The CDR3 has 13 amino acids. CDR1 LGHDT and CDR2 YNNKEL come from the germline V gene (reference sequence). The V and J ends lost 0 bases and 4 bases respectively, with 6 bases between them. The CDR3 loop is CASSQETVYGYTF. The CDR3 DNA is TGTGCCAGCAGCCAAGAGACAGTCTATGGCTACACCTTC.

This rearrangement joins TRBV18 to TRBJ1-4; 9 nucleotides match TRBD1. The CDR3 totals 15 residues. CDR1 is KGHSH and CDR2 is LQKENI in the germline V gene. The ends lost 3 bases at V and 10 bases at J; junction bases unmatched: 9. The CDR3 loop reads CASSPVQGAVSKLFF. DNA of the CDR3: TGTGCCAGCTCACCTGTACAGGGGGCAGTATCAAAACTGTTTTTT.

CDR3 bases: TGTGCCAGCAGTCCATTCGACAGAGCATCCTACGAGCAGTACTTC. This encodes CASSPFDRASYEQYF. J is TRBJ2-7 and V is TRBV6-5, with a tentative D call TRBD1 (5 bases). Germline V CDR1 and CDR2: MNHEY, SVGAGI. V was trimmed by 5 bases and J by 1 base, leaving 15 bases between them. The CDR3 covers 15 residues.

The V and J genes are TRBV18 and TRBJ2-5; D perhaps matches TRBD2 (5 bases). CDR3 length: 13 residues. Trimming pared 8 bases from V and 2 bases from J, leaving 12 bases between. CDR1 is KGHSH and CDR2 is LQKENI in the germline V gene. In DNA, the CDR3 is TGTGCCAGCCACCGGGGTATACAAGAGACCCAGTACTTC. This gives the protein CASHRGIQETQYF.

This rearrangement joins TRBV6-5 to TRBJ2-7; 9 nucleotides match TRBD2. The germline V gene has CDR1 MNHEY and CDR2 SVGAGI. The length of the CDR3 is 14 residues. The J segment lost 7 bases and the V segment lost 8 bases, leaving 12 bases of the junction unmatched. The CDR3 loop reads CASARLAGREEQYF. The CDR3 coding sequence is TGTGCCAGCGCGAGGCTAGCGGGGAGGGAGGAGCAGTACTTC.

This rearrangement joins TRBV9 to TRBJ2-1; D may be TRBD2 (6 bases). Germline V gene lookup returns CDR1 SGDLS and CDR2 YYNGEE. The V gene lost 0 bases and the J gene lost 5 bases, with 12 bases spanning the gap. The CDR3 consists of 15 residues. The CDR3 nucleotides are TGTGCCAGCAGCGTAGATGGACTAACTCACAATGAGCAGTTCTTC. Translating it yields CASSVDGLTHNEQFF.

This chain links TRBV19 with TRBJ2-1; 11 bases map to TRBD2. Germline lookup yields CDR1 LNHDA and CDR2 SQIVND (reference sequence). The CDR3 runs to 19 residues. With 4 bases clipped from V and 0 bases from J, the junction kept 11 bases outside the gene matches. CDR3 region: CASSKGLAAPGSSYNEQFF. The CDR3 DNA reads TGTGCCAGTAGTAAGGGACTAGCGGCTCCGGGAAGCTCCTACAATGAGCAGTTCTTC.

The rearrangement joins TRBV3-1 (or the pseudogene TRBV3-2) to TRBJ2-7; 7 bases map to TRBD1. Germline lookup yields CDR1 LGHDT and CDR2 YNNKEL (reference sequence). The CDR3 runs to 15 residues. Trimming cost V 2 bases and J 1 base; bases outside gene matches: 5. In nucleotides, the CDR3 is TGTGCCAGCAGCCAAAGGCCGGGACAGTCCTACGAGCAGTACTTC. This sequence encodes CASSQRPGQSYEQYF.

The genes are TRBV7-8 and TRBJ1-1; D ambiguous. CDR1 and CDR2 (germline): SGHVS, FQNEAQ. Trimming removed 4 bases from V and 3 bases from J, with 9 bases in between. The CDR3 consists of 13 residues. The CDR3 is CASSSWVDTEAFF. Written as DNA, the CDR3 is TGTGCCAGCAGCTCGTGGGTGGACACTGAAGCTTTCTTT.

The chain employs TRBV18 and TRBJ2-5; 9 bases agree with TRBD2. Trimming at V came to 2 bases and at J to 3 bases, leaving 16 bases not matched to a gene. The length of the CDR3 is 19 residues. Looked up from germline, CDR1 is KGHSH and CDR2 is LQKENI. The CDR3 loop is CASSPGGGRAPLAEETQYF. The CDR3 nucleotides read TGTGCCAGCTCACCAGGTGGCGGGAGGGCCCCCCTTGCCGAAGAGACCCAGTACTTC.

The chain employs TRBV18 and TRBJ2-3; no clear D gene. The CDR3 is made up of 15 amino acids. CDR1 and CDR2 from the germline V gene are KGHSH and LQKENI. Trimming left V 0 bases short and J 0 bases short, with 7 bases between. In DNA form, the CDR3 reads TGTGCCAGCTCACCACCGAGTGCTAGCACAGATACGCAGTATTTT. As protein: CASSPPSASTDTQYF.

The chain employs TRBV6-5 and TRBJ2-4, with D possibly being TRBD1 (6 bases). Trimming pared 2 bases from V and 3 bases from J, leaving 11 bases between. Germline assignment: CDR1 MNHEY and CDR2 SVGAGI. The CDR3 is made up of 15 amino acids. CDR3 residues: CASSYAQGIKNIQYF. The CDR3 nucleotides read TGTGCCAGCAGTTACGCCCAGGGGATCAAAAACATTCAGTACTTC.

This chain links TRBV27 with TRBJ1-5; 10 bases fit TRBD1. The germline V gene encodes CDR1 MNHEY and CDR2 SMNVEV (reference sequence). With V trimmed by 6 bases and J by 2 bases, 4 bases remained unmatched. This CDR3 has 15 residues. The CDR3 loop reads CASSRQGAGNQPQHF. The CDR3 DNA sequence: TGTGCCAGCAGCCGACAGGGGGCGGGCAATCAGCCCCAGCATTTT.

The rearrangement joins TRBV7-8 to TRBJ2-7; the match to TRBD2 covers 9 bases. Germline trimming cut 1 base from V and 3 bases from J; bases unmatched to any gene: 10. The CDR3 has 17 residues. The germline V gene encodes CDR1 SGHVS and CDR2 FQNEAQ. CDR3: CASSLGPVAGANYEQYF. The CDR3 nucleotides read TGTGCCAGCAGCTTAGGCCCGGTAGCGGGAGCCAACTACGAGCAGTACTTC. The full variable domain, its missing parts supplied by reference TRBV7-8 and TRBJ2-7, is GAGVSQSPRYKVAKRGQDVALRCDPISGHVSLFWYQQALGQGPEFLTYFQNEAQLDKSGLPSDRFFAERPEGSVSTLKIQRTQQEDSAVYLCASSLGPVAGANYEQYFGPGTRLTVT.

This chain joins TRBV4-1 and TRBJ1-1, with 7 bases fitting TRBD1. V shed 3 bases and J 5 bases; nucleotides not matched to a gene: 9. The germline gives CDR1 MGHRA, CDR2 YSYEKL. The CDR3 loop spans 15 amino acids. As DNA, the CDR3 is TGCGCCAGCAGCCATTACCAGGGGGTGACAACTGAAGCTTTCTTT. As protein: CASSHYQGVTTEAFF.